This entry features one T cell receptor (beta chain) sequence. What it binds is unknown. These data are taken from a study of CD8 T cells in ankylosing spondylitis. Overall study results and limits: A motif of under ten highly homologous TCR beta variants was seen as apparently characteristic of ankylosing spondylitis blood. Clones that were linked to disease were CD8+ and were relatively rare in peripheral blood.

This CDR3 is 11 amino acids long. Germline V gene lookup returns CDR1 SQVTM and CDR2 ANQGSEA. Trimming took 4 bases from V and 3 from J, leaving 7 bases between them. Researchers built TCR beta libraries using quantitative 5'-RACE with molecular barcodes. TCRdb fed the 5' RACE reads into MiXCR, producing one record per CDR3 protein. The repertoire holds approximately 150,000 distinct CDR3 sequences, with roughly 31% as singletons. This chain links TRBV29-1 with TRBJ2-7; no clear D. The TCR comes from a male donor with ankylosing spondylitis. The source material was synovial fluid, either unsorted or a sorted T cell fraction (not recorded which). Here the CDR3 DNA reads TGCAGCGTTGGGGCAGGCTACGAGCAGTACTTC. Its protein is CSVGAGYEQYF.